These 12 T cell receptor beta chains were sequenced from one sample in a study of blood T cells in healthy people across ages. A sample-barcoded 5' primer and a J-beta primer mix were used in a second PCR of roughly 7 to 12 cycles. A single record per CDR3 protein comes from TCRdb applying MiXCR to the 5' RACE reads. The sample has 630,000 or so distinct CDR3 sequences, approximately 29% seen once. Sequencing used blood. These receptors were collected from an elderly woman in good health.

This clonotype was found many times. This sequence joins TRBV7-2 and TRBJ1-4, with 12 nucleotides matching TRBD1. The CDR3 runs to 15 residues. Germline CDR1 is SGHTA and CDR2 is FQGNSA. V lost 5 bases to trimming and J lost 7 bases; unmatched junction nucleotides: 5. CDR3 bases: TGTGCCAGCAGCATGGGACAGGGGGCTCGTGAAAAACTGTTTTTT. Protein product: CASSMGQGAREKLFF.

This rearrangement joins TRBV20-1 to TRBJ1-2; TRBD1 matches 7 bases. Germline CDR1 reads DFQATT; CDR2 reads SNEGSKA (reference sequence). V was pared by 5 bases and J by 6 bases, with 12 bases of the junction left unmatched. The CDR3 has 14 residues. The CDR3 sequence: CSAYLPTGVHGYTF. As DNA, the CDR3 is TGCAGTGCTTACCTCCCTACAGGGGTACATGGCTACACCTTC.

This clonotype was counted at least ten times. The rearrangement links TRBV3-1 to TRBJ2-7, with 8 positions matching TRBD1. The CDR3 is 14 residues long. V lost 6 bases to trimming and J lost 3 bases; unmatched junction nucleotides: 7. Germline V gene lookup returns CDR1 LGHDT and CDR2 YNNKEL (reference sequence). CDR3 sequence: CASSKQGGDYEQYF. The CDR3 DNA reads as TGTGCCAGCAGTAAACAGGGGGGCGACTACGAGCAGTACTTC.

This clonotype has at least ten counts. CDR3 loop: CAWNFGQPNYEQYF. The CDR3 region has the DNA TGTGCCTGGAACTTTGGACAGCCCAACTACGAGCAGTACTTC. This rearrangement joins TRBV30 to TRBJ2-7; perhaps TRBD1 as D (6 bases). V was trimmed by 4 bases and J by 3 bases, leaving 16 bases between them. Per the germline V gene, CDR1 is GTSNPN and CDR2 is SVGIG (reference sequence). CDR3 length: 14 residues.

As regards this clonotype: With a much larger clone just one base away, this may be a read error. The rearrangement uses TRBV5-6 and TRBJ2-5, with D unresolved. The CDR3 is 15 amino acids. Per germline, CDR1 SGHDT and CDR2 YYEEEE. CDR3 in amino acids: CVSSLVQALQETQYF. The CDR3 DNA reads TGTGTCAGCAGCTTGGTGCAGGCGTTACAAGAGACCCAGTACTTC.

This clonotype was found many times. This chain joins TRBV2 and TRBJ2-3, with D perhaps matching TRBD2 (6 bases). This CDR3 comprises 15 residues. The V gene's germline CDR1 is SNHLY and CDR2 FYNNEI. With 4 bases removed from V and 4 bases from J, the gap between germline ends came to 15 bases. In nucleotides, the CDR3 is TGTGCCAGCAGTGGACAGCTCGGGGAGGCAGATACGCAGTATTTT. As protein: CASSGQLGEADTQYF.

This clonotype was counted a few times. This could be a read error, since a much larger clone is one nucleotide away. This chain uses TRBV7-2 with TRBJ2-3; D gene unclear. CDR1 SGHTA and CDR2 FQGNSA come from the germline V gene. This CDR3 spans 15 amino acids. The CDR3 protein is CACSPWTSRTDTQYF. CDR3 bases: TGTGCCTGCAGCCCCTGGACGTCCCGGACAGATACGCAGTATTTT.

This clonotype was observed a few times. A much larger clonotype is one base distant, so this may be a read error. V and J are TRBV7-2 and TRBJ2-7; no reliable D call. V lost 0 bases to trimming and J lost 6 bases, with 12 bases between them. There are 14 residues in the CDR3. CDR1 is SGHTA and CDR2 is FQGNSA in the germline V gene. CDR3 nucleotides: TGTGCCAGCAGCTTAGCCTCGGCCTGGGGCGAGCAGTACTTC. Its translation: CASSLASAWGEQYF.

This clonotype was found many times. V and J are TRBV7-3 and TRBJ2-3; D perhaps matches TRBD1 (5 bases). This CDR3 comprises 16 residues. The germline CDR1 and CDR2 sequences are SGHTA and FQGTGA. The ends were cut back, 5 bases at V and 0 bases at J, with 15 bases in the middle. CDR3: CASSLKQGRSTDTQYF. The CDR3 DNA is TGTGCCAGCAGCCTCAAGCAGGGAAGGAGCACAGATACGCAGTATTTT.

This clonotype has a count of ten or more. In DNA form, the CDR3 reads TGCGCCAGCAGAAGTTCGCTAGGGAACACTGAAGCTTTCTTT. It codes for CASRSSLGNTEAFF. The V and J genes are TRBV5-1 and TRBJ1-1; no definite D call. CDR3 length equals 14 residues. Germline CDR1 and CDR2: SGHRS and YFSETQ. V was clipped by 5 bases and J by 1 base, with 12 bases between them. Complete variable domain (other parts from reference TRBV5-1 and TRBJ1-1): KAGVTQTPRYLIKTRGQQVTLSCSPISGHRSVSWYQQTPGQGLQFLFEYFSETQRNKGNFPGRFSGRQFSNSRSEMNVSTLELGDSALYLCASRSSLGNTEAFFGQGTRLTVV.

This clonotype was recorded at least ten times. The rearrangement uses TRBV11-2 and TRBJ2-5, with 11 bases lining up with TRBD2. The CDR3 is 16 amino acids. Germline trimming cut 0 bases from V and 5 bases from J; bases unmatched to any gene: 5. The germline gives CDR1 SGHAT, CDR2 FQNNGV. The CDR3 nucleotides are TGTGCCAGCAGCTTAGATTCTAGCGGGGGGCTGGAGACCCAGTACTTC. It is translated as CASSLDSSGGLETQYF. Based on the CDR3 plus reference TRBV11-2 and TRBJ2-5, the full variable domain is EAGVAQSPRYKIIEKRQSVAFWCNPISGHATLYWYQQILGQGPKLLIQFQNNGVVDDSQLPKDRFSAERLKGVDSTLKIQPAKLEDSAVYLCASSLDSSGGLETQYFGPGTRLLVL.

This clonotype was counted at least ten times. V is TRBV29-1 and J is TRBJ1-2, with a weak D call TRBD1 (6 bases). The CDR3 has 15 amino acids. V shed 6 bases and J shed 1 base, with 18 bases lying between them. Germline CDR1 and CDR2: SQVTM and ANQGSEA. The CDR3, as DNA: TGCAGCGTACTTGGAGTACAGGGCAGTAACTATGGCTACACCTTC. Encoded protein: CSVLGVQGSNYGYTF.